Following are 5 T cell receptor beta chains from one sample sequenced in a study of blood T cells in healthy people across ages. It was with a sample-barcoded 5' primer and a J-beta primer mix that a second PCR of roughly 7 to 11 cycles was run. TCRdb independently ran MiXCR on the 5' RACE reads; one entry per CDR3 protein. The top ten hold around 8% of the sample, which has roughly 1,500,000 distinct CDR3 sequences, about 40% seen once. Sequences were obtained from blood. The receptors here all came from a woman in her late teens or twenties in good health.

The J gene is TRBJ1-2, the V gene TRBV25-1, with D unresolved. The CDR3 is 16 amino acids. V shed 0 bases and J shed 4 bases, with 15 bases lying between them. Germline V CDR1 and CDR2: MGHDK, SYGVNS. The DNA of the CDR3 is TGTGCCAGCAGTGAATACGCGGGCGGCCGAAGCTATGGCTACACCTTC. It is translated as CASSEYAGGRSYGYTF.

This clonotype has a count of ten or more. A read error may produce the germline difference seen at one junction end. The chain couples TRBV7-2 to TRBJ2-1, with D possibly being TRBD2 (5 bases). Germline V gives CDR1 SGHTA, CDR2 FQGNSA. There are 12 residues in the CDR3. The DNA of the CDR3 is TGTGCCAGCAGTTTAGGTCGGGGTGAGCAGTTCTTC. Its protein is CASSLGRGEQFF.

The V and J genes are TRBV5-5 and TRBJ1-4; D might be TRBD1 (6 bases). The CDR3 spans 16 residues. Deletions cut 2 bases from V and 4 bases from J, with 15 bases between. Germline V lookup: CDR1 SGHKS, CDR2 YYEKEE (reference sequence). The CDR3 region has the DNA TGTGCCAGCAGCTTCCAGGACAGAGGGGGTAATGAAAAACTGTTTTTT. This translates into CASSFQDRGGNEKLFF.

The chain is built from TRBV6-5 and TRBJ2-1; the match to TRBD2 covers 8 bases. V was pared by 7 bases and J by 1 base, with 0 bases of the junction left unmatched. This CDR3 region has 13 residues. Per germline, CDR1 MNHEY and CDR2 SVGAGI. The CDR3 reads CASKRGSYNEQFF. In DNA form, the CDR3 reads TGTGCCAGCAAGCGGGGGTCCTACAATGAGCAGTTCTTC.

In this sample, this clonotype turned up a few times. This chain links TRBV20-1 with TRBJ2-3; the D is unclear. CDR3 length: 15 residues. V lost 2 bases to trimming and J lost 4 bases, with 16 bases between them. The germline gives CDR1 DFQATT, CDR2 SNEGSKA (reference sequence). Written as DNA, the CDR3 is TGCAGTGCTAGATTTATGGTAGCTGCGGCAGATACGCAGTATTTT. This sequence encodes CSARFMVAAADTQYF.